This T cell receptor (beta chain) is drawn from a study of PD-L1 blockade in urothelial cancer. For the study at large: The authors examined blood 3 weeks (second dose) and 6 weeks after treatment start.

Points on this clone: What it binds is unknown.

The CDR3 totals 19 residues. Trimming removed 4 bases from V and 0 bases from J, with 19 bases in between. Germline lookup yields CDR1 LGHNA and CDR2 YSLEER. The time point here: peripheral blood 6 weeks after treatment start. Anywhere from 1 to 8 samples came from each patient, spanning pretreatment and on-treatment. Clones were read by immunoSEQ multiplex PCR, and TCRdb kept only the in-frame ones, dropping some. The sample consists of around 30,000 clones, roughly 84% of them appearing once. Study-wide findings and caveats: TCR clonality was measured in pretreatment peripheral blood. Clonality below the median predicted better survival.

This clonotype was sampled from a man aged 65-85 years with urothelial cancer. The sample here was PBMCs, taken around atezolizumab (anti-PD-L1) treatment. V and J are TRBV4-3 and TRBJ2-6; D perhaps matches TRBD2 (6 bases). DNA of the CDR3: TGCGCCAGCAGCCCCTCCACCGGGGACTCCCGCTCTGGGGCCAACGTCCTGACTTTC. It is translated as CASSPSTGDSRSGANVLTF.